This TCR beta chain was captured in a study of blood T cell repertoires in COVID-19. Study-wide background: The origin of the acute and convalescent COVID-19 samples was the United States, Italy and Spain. PBMCs, B-cell-depleted T cells, or T cells provided the cDNA or gDNA that made up the material.

CDR1 is MDHEN and CDR2 is SYDVKM in the germline V gene. V lost 3 bases and J lost 1; bases outside the gene matches: 3. The CDR3 spans 15 residues. Per the authors' pipeline: Nucleated cell counts were estimated from reference gene primer amplification. TCRdb keeps only in-frame clones here, not all; method: immunoSEQ multiplex PCR. The V and J calls and clone size were taken over from that table, and D and trimming were inferred from the DNA. The sample lists about 200,000 clones; 70% to 90% were seen once. Sequenced sample: peripheral blood. The chain is built from TRBV28 and TRBJ2-7, with 10 bases identical to TRBD2. The source is a man older than 75 with acute or convalescent COVID-19. The CDR3 DNA sequence: TGTGCCAGCAGTTTCGGACTAGCGGCTTCCTACGAGCAGTACTTC. It specifies CASSFGLAASYEQYF. Full variable domain (rest looked up from reference TRBV28 and TRBJ2-7): DVKVTQSSRYLVKRTGEKVFLECVQDMDHENMFWYRQDPGLGLRLIYFSYDVKMKEKGDIPEGYSVSREKKERFSLILESASTNQTSMYLCASSFGLAASYEQYFGPGTRLTVT.